The 22 T cell receptor beta chains below were found in one sample sequenced in a study of T cell changes during pregnancy in multiple sclerosis. Clones were sequenced by immunoSEQ multiplex PCR, and TCRdb holds only the in-frame ones, with some missing. The sample has around 42,000 clones; approximately 88% are singletons. The source material was peripheral blood, sampled in the first trimester of pregnancy. These receptors were collected from a female donor in good health, enrolled as a control in a pregnancy study.

The CDR3 region has the DNA TGCGCCAGCAGCCCCCTCCGCCTAGCGGGAGATGGGTCCTACAATGAGCAGTTCTTC. Translation gives CASSPLRLAGDGSYNEQFF. The chain joins TRBV5-1 to TRBJ2-1; 10 bases agree with TRBD2. The germline CDR1 and CDR2 sequences are SGHRS and YFSETQ. This CDR3 is built from 19 residues. The junction had 14 bases not matched to a gene; V was cut back by 4 bases and J by 1 base.

This clone was seen only once. The gene calls are TRBV5-4 and TRBJ2-5; 9 bases agree with TRBD1. Germline CDR1 reads SGHNT; CDR2 reads YYREEE (reference sequence). The CDR3 covers 14 residues. The trim removed 7 bases at V and 5 bases at J, leaving 9 bases unmatched. The CDR3 region is CASRGQGPRETQYF. Written as DNA, the CDR3 is TGTGCCAGCCGGGGACAGGGACCCAGGGAGACCCAGTACTTC.

The chain has TRBV27 and TRBJ2-5, with 16 bases fitting TRBD2. Losses at the gene ends were 7 bases for V and 1 base for J; bases not matched to a gene: 18. CDR3 length: 21 residues. Germline V lookup: CDR1 MNHEY, CDR2 SMNVEV (reference sequence). The CDR3 sequence is CASTVVDSGLAGGPPQETQYF. DNA of the CDR3: TGTGCCAGCACCGTCGTTGACTCGGGACTAGCGGGAGGGCCCCCCCAAGAGACCCAGTACTTC.

The J gene is TRBJ2-3, the V gene TRBV5-1, with 8 bases fitting TRBD1. Per the germline V gene, CDR1 is SGHRS and CDR2 is YFSETQ. V shed 4 bases, J shed 2 bases, and the junction held 3 bases outside the gene matches. CDR3 length: 14 amino acids. The CDR3 region is CASSPGGFTDTQYF. The CDR3 DNA reads TGCGCCAGCAGCCCAGGGGGCTTCACAGATACGCAGTATTTT.

This clone was picked up one time. The chain recombines TRBV11-3 with TRBJ2-3; no clear D. The CDR3 contains 13 residues. Germline V CDR1 and CDR2: SGHNT, YENEEA. Trimming removed 1 base at V and 0 bases at J, with 2 bases between. CDR3 residues: CASSLASTDTQYF. Written as DNA, the CDR3 is TGTGCCAGCAGCTTAGCTAGCACAGATACGCAGTATTTT.

This chain connects TRBV11-1 to TRBJ2-1; weak D call: TRBD1 (6 bases). Per the germline V gene, CDR1 is SGHAT and CDR2 is FQDESV (reference sequence). V dropped 7 bases and J dropped 9 bases, with 16 bases sitting between them. The CDR3 spans 13 residues. The CDR3 coding sequence is TGTGCCAGCAATGGACAGTGGGAAATTGAGCAGTTCTTC. Its translation: CASNGQWEIEQFF.

The chain recombines TRBV5-4 with TRBJ1-1, with TRBD1 as a possible D gene (6 bases). Trimming left V 4 bases short and J 4 bases short, with 11 bases between. Germline V lookup: CDR1 SGHNT, CDR2 YYREEE (reference sequence). This CDR3 contains 13 residues. CDR3 DNA sequence: TGTGCCAGCAGCCTCCAAGGGGGCACTGAAGCTTTCTTT. It encodes CASSLQGGTEAFF. Filled out from reference TRBV5-4 and TRBJ1-1, the complete variable domain reads ETGVTQSPTHLIKTRGQQVTLRCSSQSGHNTVSWYQQALGQGPQFIFQYYREEENGRGNFPPRFSGLQFPNYSSELNVNALELDDSALYLCASSLQGGTEAFFGQGTRLTVV.

The chain couples TRBV7-3 to TRBJ1-1; 8 bases agree with TRBD1. CDR1 is SGHTA, CDR2 FQGTGA, per germline. Trimming took 0 bases from V and 7 from J; bases not matched to a gene: 1. This CDR3 is built from 13 residues. Here the CDR3 DNA reads TGTGCCAGCAGCTTAACGGACAGGGATGAAGCTTTCTTT. Amino acids: CASSLTDRDEAFF.

The chain recombines TRBV5-1 with TRBJ2-2, with 7 bases lining up with TRBD2. V dropped 2 bases and J dropped 3; count of bases not matched to a gene: 7. Germline CDR1 and CDR2: SGHRS and YFSETQ. The CDR3 length is 16 residues. CDR3 sequence: CASSFPSGIYTGELFF. The CDR3 DNA is TGCGCCAGCAGCTTTCCGAGCGGGATTTACACCGGGGAGCTGTTTTTT.

The chain is built from TRBV7-9 and TRBJ2-1, with D possibly TRBD2 on 5 matching bases. The germline V and J ends were trimmed by 7 bases and 3 bases, with 10 bases remaining between them. Germline-derived CDR1 and CDR2 are SEHNR and FQNEAQ (reference sequence). The CDR3 runs to 13 residues. Here the CDR3 reads CASTGGGYNEQFF. CDR3 sequence (DNA): TGTGCCAGCACAGGAGGTGGCTACAATGAGCAGTTCTTC.

V and J are TRBV6-1 and TRBJ1-4; 10 bases map to TRBD1. V lost 6 bases and J lost 2; bases outside the gene matches: 3. CDR1 is MNHNS, CDR2 SASEGT, per germline. There are 15 residues in the CDR3. The CDR3 bases are TGTGCCAGCAGGGACAGGGGGATGACTAATGAAAAACTGTTTTTT. Protein sequence: CASRDRGMTNEKLFF.

The chain has TRBV7-9 and TRBJ2-3, with TRBD2 matching 11 bases. V trimming: 5 bases; J trimming: 3 bases; junction bases outside the gene matches: 13. CDR3 length: 18 residues. Looked up from germline, CDR1 is SEHNR and CDR2 is FQNEAQ (reference sequence). The CDR3 coding sequence is TGTGCCAGCAGCCTGGGACTAGCGGAACTGTTCATGACAGATACGCAGTATTTT. Amino acid sequence: CASSLGLAELFMTDTQYF.

The chain recombines TRBV7-2 with TRBJ2-7; 7 positions match TRBD1. Germline V gene data show CDR1 as SGHTA and CDR2 as FQGNSA. This CDR3 is built from 15 residues. The J segment lost 2 bases and the V segment lost 4 bases, leaving 8 bases of the junction unmatched. The CDR3 coding sequence is TGTGCCAGCAGCTCGAGACAGGGTAGGACCTACGAGCAGTACTTC. Encoded protein: CASSSRQGRTYEQYF.

The V and J genes are TRBV2 and TRBJ2-2; maybe TRBD1 (5 bases). Germline V gene data show CDR1 as SNHLY and CDR2 as FYNNEI. Trimming took 0 bases from V and 5 from J, leaving 13 bases between them. The CDR3 loop spans 16 amino acids. Here the CDR3 reads CASSEARGIETGELFF. The CDR3 DNA follows: TGTGCCAGCAGTGAAGCAAGGGGAATTGAAACCGGGGAGCTGTTTTTT.

The chain uses TRBV9 and TRBJ1-1; 9 bases agree with TRBD1. V lost 0 bases to trimming and J lost 6 bases; unmatched junction nucleotides: 6. The CDR3 has 15 amino acids. Germline V lookup: CDR1 SGDLS, CDR2 YYNGEE. The CDR3 nucleotides read TGTGCCAGCAGCGTAGCCACAGGGGGCATCTCTGAAGCTTTCTTT. This encodes CASSVATGGISEAFF.

The chain is built from TRBV10-2 and TRBJ2-1, with D unresolved. The V gene's germline CDR1 is WSHSY and CDR2 SAAADI. This CDR3 contains 13 residues. The V end was cut by 7 bases, the J end by 8 bases, with 15 bases between. CDR3 nucleotide sequence: TGCGCCAGCAAATTCCACTTGTCGGATGAGCAGTTCTTC. Its translation: CASKFHLSDEQFF.

The chain links TRBV6-4 to TRBJ1-1; D possibly corresponds to TRBD1 (5 bases). CDR3 length: 13 residues. Germline V gene lookup returns CDR1 MRHNA and CDR2 SNTAGT. The ends were cut back, 0 bases at V and 8 bases at J, with 10 bases in the middle. The CDR3 DNA is TGTGCCAGCAGTGACTCCGACAGACGGGAAGCTTTCTTT. As protein: CASSDSDRREAFF.

This clone appeared a single time. The chain links TRBV10-2 to TRBJ1-3; D is unclear. The CDR3 has 11 residues. The V end lost 7 bases, the J end lost 4 bases, and 5 bases lay between the germline ends. Germline V CDR1 and CDR2: WSHSY, SAAADI. The CDR3 nucleotides are TGCGCCAGCAATGTAGGAAACACCATATATTTT. Protein product: CASNVGNTIYF.

The chain links TRBV5-1 to TRBJ2-1, with 7 nucleotides matching TRBD2. Losses at the gene ends were 3 bases for V and 6 bases for J; bases not matched to a gene: 15. Germline V lookup: CDR1 SGHRS, CDR2 YFSETQ. The CDR3 is 17 residues long. The CDR3 sequence is CASSSLPTSPLGNEQFF. CDR3 bases: TGCGCCAGCAGCTCCCTTCCGACTAGCCCACTGGGCAATGAGCAGTTCTTC.

This clone is a singleton in its sample. The gene calls are TRBV7-6 and TRBJ1-1; D remains unclear. CDR3 length: 14 residues. The germline V and J ends were trimmed by 6 bases and 3 bases, with 14 bases remaining between them. CDR1 and CDR2 (germline): SGHVS, FNYEAQ. CDR3 coding DNA: TGTGCCAGCAGGACAACGGGGTTGGACACTGAAGCTTTCTTT. Translated: CASRTTGLDTEAFF. The full variable domain, completed using reference TRBV7-6 and TRBJ1-1, is GAGVSQSPRYKVTKRGQDVALRCDPISGHVSLYWYRQALGQGPEFLTYFNYEAQQDKSGLPNDRFSAERPEGSISTLTIQRTEQRDSAMYRCASRTTGLDTEAFFGQGTRLTVV.

Here the CDR3 reads CAISGTGDNSPLHF. CDR3 nucleotide sequence: TGTGCCATTTCAGGGACAGGGGATAATTCACCCCTCCACTTT. The genes are TRBV10-3 and TRBJ1-6, with 10 bases aligning to TRBD1. With 9 bases clipped from V and 5 bases from J, the junction kept 4 bases outside the gene matches. This CDR3 spans 14 amino acids. Germline CDR1 reads ENHRY; CDR2 reads SYGVKD.

Comment on this clone: An end of the junction does not agree with germline; a read error may underlie this. This chain joins TRBV7-7 and TRBJ1-1; no firm D call. Germline assignment: CDR1 SSHAT and CDR2 FNYEAQ (reference sequence). The CDR3 has 15 residues. CDR3 in DNA: TGTGCTAGCAGCGTATACAGCCCCATGAACACTGAAGCTTTCTTT. Protein product: CASSVYSPMNTEAFF.